Below, one T cell receptor (beta chain) is given with its context. What it binds is not known. In the same sample, other DNA sequences code for this CDR3. Germline V CDR1 and CDR2: SGHRS, YFSETQ. With 0 bases clipped from V and 1 base from J, the junction kept 0 bases outside the gene matches. This CDR3 is built from 14 residues. This entry comes from a study of shared clonotypes between healthy human individuals. Study conclusions and caveats: In this cohort, only blood was sampled, and tissue repertoires likely differ. The four-donor shared clonotypes exceeded non-shared clonotypes in generation probability, with non-shared ones scoring lower.

The protocol was immunoSEQ multiplex PCR, while the TCRdb copy is restricted to in-frame clones and leaves out a portion. Of about 2.3 million clones in the sample, over 85% were seen once. The sample was naive CD4+ T cells from PBMCs. The subset denotes: CD45RA+ positively selected. This sequence was found in a man between 18 and 35 years old in good health. Some clones in this sample may be carry-over from other donors' samples. The chain employs TRBV5-1 and TRBJ1-1; 7 bases are shared with TRBD1. CDR3 nucleotides: TGCGCCAGCAGCTTGGGGGACAGGAACACTGAAGCTTTCTTT. It yields the protein CASSLGDRNTEAFF.